This T cell receptor (beta chain) was observed in a study of cytomegalovirus exposure and HLA in healthy donors. Study-level findings and limits: Owing to their indistinguishability, certain V segments, notably TRBV6-2 and TRBV6-3, were excluded. Data from an earlier analysis indicated that most TCR beta V segments were productive either about 90% or about 30% of the time. Rare TCR sequences predominated, though certain public TCRs were found in many donors. An apparent linkage of common viral pathogens to several of the most significant clusters emerged in a later analysis.

On this clone: Its antigen is still unknown.

Primers for the PCR totalled 60 Vbeta and 13 Jbeta. Repertoires were generated with immunoSEQ multiplex PCR, while TCRdb's copy carries only in-frame clones and drops some. The sample records approximately 73,000 clones, 55% to 75% being singletons. Germline CDR1 and CDR2: SGHRS and YFSETQ. V gave up 4 bases and J gave up 1 base, with 8 bases separating them. This CDR3 region has 14 residues. The V gene is TRBV5-1, the J gene TRBJ2-2; perhaps TRBD1 as D (5 bases). The sequenced sample was PBMCs. This clonotype originated in a man aged 25-45 years in good health and CMV-seropositive. CDR3 protein: CASSPTVNTGELFF. In DNA form, the CDR3 reads TGCGCCAGCAGCCCGACAGTGAACACCGGGGAGCTGTTTTTT.